The present T cell receptor (beta chain) was sequenced within a study of T-cell memory formation after mild COVID-19. Broader study findings: Proof of SARS-CoV-2 specificity was absent for the second-wave clones that crested on day 37. Among CD4+ contracting clones, most were CM and EM, and CD8+ ones EMRA.

This clonotype was seen more than once but under ten times. Its antigen is unidentified. TCRdb processed the 5' RACE reads anew with MiXCR; each CDR3 protein has one entry. Found here are some 320,000 distinct CDR3 sequences, over 11% of them singletons; the top ten hold approximately 22%. The sequencing input was PBMCs or a T cell subset sorted from them (not recorded which). The TCR originated in a man aged 18 to 30 who had mild COVID-19 (a few samples of this study predate the infection). Cell type and time point are not known.

In nucleotides, the CDR3 is TGCGCCAGCAGCCAAGGAAGGGCGCGGGGGACTCGGAATGAGCAGTTCTTC. This translates into CASSQGRARGTRNEQFF. This chain joins TRBV4-1 and TRBJ2-1, with 7 bases fitting TRBD2. The CDR3 totals 17 residues. V trimming: 1 base; J trimming: 7 bases; junction bases outside the gene matches: 13. Germline loops: CDR1 MGHRA, CDR2 YSYEKL.